This T cell receptor beta chain derives from a study of cytomegalovirus exposure and HLA in healthy donors. At the level of the study: T cells numbering around 200 million yielded 95 million to 140 million unique TCR beta sequences in an earlier analysis.

Study results and caveats: In a later analysis, HLA-C alleles had the fewest associated TCRs, DRB1 alleles the most.

60 Vbeta and 13 Jbeta primers were used in PCR. TCRdb's copy holds only in-frame clones and misses some; the assay was immunoSEQ multiplex PCR. The sample has 85,000 to 100,000 clones, around 77% seen once; the top ten hold approximately 7.9%. This clone was seen just once. Its antigen remains unknown. The V and J ends lost 1 base and 0 bases, in that order; junction bases with no gene match: 1. Germline CDR1 reads SGHTA; CDR2 reads FQGNSA. CDR3 size: 16 residues. Material for sequencing was PBMCs. The rearrangement links TRBV7-2 to TRBJ2-7; 12 bases are a match to TRBD2. The TCR originated in a man under 40 in good health and CMV-seronegative. The CDR3 loop reads CASSLVLAGGSYEQYF. DNA of the CDR3: TGTGCCAGCAGCTTAGTACTAGCGGGAGGCTCCTACGAGCAGTACTTC.